Below are 15 T cell receptor beta chains sequenced from a single sample in a study of T cell repertoires in cytomegalovirus infection. These receptors are not linked to any known antigen. MiXCR was run by TCRdb on the reads, yielding one entry per CDR3 protein. The data show 450,000 to 650,000 distinct CDR3 sequences, under 45% seen once. The sample consisted of cultured PBMCs, taken from culture after CMV antigen stimulation. All receptors come from a human donor in good health (CMV status not recorded). Some clones in this sample may be carry-over from other donors' samples.

With regard to this clonotype: One junction end does not reproduce the germline sequence, and a read error may be involved. The CDR3 sequence is CASSARLLAGVYNEQLF. In DNA, the CDR3 is TGTGCCAGCAGCGCCCGACTATTAGCGGGAGTATACAATGAGCAGCTCTTC. V is TRBV7-4 and J is TRBJ2-1; 9 nucleotides line up with TRBD2. Germline-derived CDR1 and CDR2 are SGHVT and SQSDAQ. This CDR3 is 17 amino acids long.

The gene calls are TRBV6-2 or TRBV6-3 and TRBJ2-7; TRBD1 might be the D (6 bases). The length of the CDR3 is 14 residues. Deletions cut 0 bases from V and 3 bases from J, with 9 bases between. In germline, CDR1 is MNHEY, CDR2 SVGEGT. CDR3 sequence (DNA): TGTGCCAGCAGTTACTCGTTAGGGGGCTACGAGCAGTACTTC. Its translation: CASSYSLGGYEQYF.

The chain is built from TRBV11-2 and TRBJ2-5, with D possibly matching TRBD2 (6 bases). Looked up from germline, CDR1 is SGHAT and CDR2 is FQNNGV. V gave up 5 bases and J gave up 1 base, with 17 bases separating them. This CDR3 has 16 residues. CDR3 in DNA: TGTGCCAGCAGCCCGAGCCCTCAGGAGGGCCAAGAGACCCAGTACTTC. Encoded protein: CASSPSPQEGQETQYF. The whole variable domain, filled in from reference TRBV11-2 and TRBJ2-5, reads EAGVAQSPRYKIIEKRQSVAFWCNPISGHATLYWYQQILGQGPKLLIQFQNNGVVDDSQLPKDRFSAERLKGVDSTLKIQPAKLEDSAVYLCASSPSPQEGQETQYFGPGTRLLVL.

V usage is TRBV2 and J usage is TRBJ2-7, with 10 bases identical to TRBD1. Germline CDR1 reads SNHLY; CDR2 reads FYNNEI. The CDR3 runs 14 residues. The ends lost 6 bases at V and 5 bases at J; junction bases unmatched: 7. CDR3 in amino acids: CASRRTGGGNEQYF. The CDR3 bases are TGTGCCAGCAGAAGGACAGGGGGAGGGAACGAGCAGTACTTC.

V is TRBV7-2 and J is TRBJ2-2, with 9 nucleotides matching TRBD2. This CDR3 has 17 amino acids. Per the germline V gene, CDR1 is SGHTA and CDR2 is FQGNSA. The V segment lost 1 base and the J segment 0 bases; nucleotides outside the gene matches: 3. The chain's CDR3 is CASSLEAGGPNTGELFF. Here the CDR3 DNA reads TGTGCCAGCAGCTTAGAAGCGGGGGGCCCGAACACCGGGGAGCTGTTTTTT.

The chain couples TRBV19 to TRBJ1-2, with a tentative D call TRBD1 (6 bases). Germline values: CDR1 LNHDA, CDR2 SQIVND (reference sequence). The CDR3 is 15 amino acids. V gave up 5 bases and J gave up 5 bases, with 18 bases separating them. The CDR3 DNA follows: TGTGCCAGTAGTCCCACCGCGGGGGCAGAGTATGGCTACACCTTC. Amino acids: CASSPTAGAEYGYTF. The full variable domain, with the rest looked up from reference TRBV19 and TRBJ1-2, is DGGITQSPKYLFRKEGQNVTLSCEQNLNHDAMYWYRQDPGQGLRLIYYSQIVNDFQKGDIAEGYSVSREKKESFPLTVTSAQKNPTAFYLCASSPTAGAEYGYTFGSGTRLTVV.

J is TRBJ2-1 and V is TRBV5-4; D may be TRBD2 (5 bases). Germline V CDR1 and CDR2: SGHNT, YYREEE (reference sequence). CDR3 length: 16 residues. Trimming removed 5 bases at V and 0 bases at J, with 15 bases between. CDR3 in amino acids: CASRKDFRPSYNEQFF. CDR3 nucleotide sequence: TGTGCCAGCAGAAAGGACTTCCGACCCTCCTACAATGAGCAGTTCTTC.

This clonotype turned up a few times. The chain couples TRBV28 to TRBJ2-2, with TRBD1 as a possible D gene (6 bases). CDR1 is MDHEN, CDR2 SYDVKM, per germline. CDR3 size: 14 residues. Trimming left V 6 bases short and J 6 bases short, with 14 bases between. The chain's CDR3 is CASSYLGGPGELFF. CDR3 sequence (DNA): TGTGCCAGCAGCTATCTAGGGGGTCCCGGGGAGCTGTTTTTT. Complete variable domain (other parts from reference TRBV28 and TRBJ2-2): DVKVTQSSRYLVKRTGEKVFLECVQDMDHENMFWYRQDPGLGLRLIYFSYDVKMKEKGDIPEGYSVSREKKERFSLILESASTNQTSMYLCASSYLGGPGELFFGEGSRLTVL.

V gene TRBV7-9 combines with J gene TRBJ2-7, with TRBD1 matching 10 bases. CDR3 length: 14 amino acids. With 7 bases clipped from V and 7 bases from J, the junction kept 10 bases outside the gene matches. Germline CDR1 SEHNR, CDR2 FQNEAQ (reference sequence). CDR3 nucleotides: TGTGCCAGCACCAGAGACAGGGGGCACGAAGAGCAGTACTTC. Its protein product is CASTRDRGHEEQYF.

Regarding this clonotype: Sequence at one end of the junction differs from germline and may be a read error. The chain uses TRBV7-8 and TRBJ2-4; 13 nucleotides align to TRBD2. CDR1 is SGHVS and CDR2 is FQNEAQ in the germline V gene. The CDR3 loop spans 16 amino acids. DNA for the CDR3: TGTGCCAACAGCCTGGGACTAGCGGGGTCCAAAAACATTCAGTACTTC. It specifies CANSLGLAGSKNIQYF.

This clonotype has a single count. The V call is TRBV10-3, the J call TRBJ2-1, with 11 bases that match TRBD2. The CDR3 contains 14 residues. The germline V gene has CDR1 ENHRY and CDR2 SYGVKD. Unmatched junction bases numbered 8, after V lost 6 bases and J lost 10 bases. CDR3 residues: CAIRTLAGDHEQFF. The CDR3, as DNA: TGTGCCATCAGGACACTAGCGGGAGATCACGAGCAGTTCTTC.

The chain combines TRBV7-2 with TRBJ1-5; the match to TRBD1 covers 12 bases. Germline loops: CDR1 SGHTA, CDR2 FQGNSA. The CDR3 covers 17 residues. The ends lost 5 bases at V and 5 bases at J; junction bases unmatched: 10. CDR3 sequence (DNA): TGTGCCAGCAGCCAGCCCCCCGGGACAGGGGGCGATCAGCCCCAGCATTTT. This encodes CASSQPPGTGGDQPQHF.

This clonotype was seen more than once but under ten times. The chain links TRBV7-2 to TRBJ1-5; D is unclear. Trimming removed 1 base at V and 4 bases at J, with 11 bases between. The V gene's germline CDR1 is SGHTA and CDR2 FQGNSA. The CDR3 has 15 amino acids. CDR3 DNA: TGTGCCAGCAGCTTAGAGAGGTCGTCGAATCAGCCCCAGCATTTT. It specifies CASSLERSSNQPQHF. The variable domain in full, with the rest retrieved from reference TRBV7-2 and TRBJ1-5, is GAGVSQSPSNKVTEKGKDVELRCDPISGHTALYWYRQSLGQGLEFLIYFQGNSAPDKSGLPSDRFSAERTGGSVSTLTIQRTQQEDSAVYLCASSLERSSNQPQHFGDGTRLSIL.

The rearrangement joins TRBV6-6 to TRBJ1-4; the D is unclear. This CDR3 is built from 15 residues. CDR1 is MNHNY, CDR2 SVGAGI, per germline (reference sequence). V gave up 0 bases and J gave up 6 bases, with 11 bases separating them. CDR3 amino acids: CASSYSGSRDEKLFF. CDR3 nucleotide sequence: TGTGCCAGCAGTTACTCGGGCAGTAGGGATGAAAAACTGTTTTTT.

The rearrangement joins TRBV27 to TRBJ2-1; 10 bases are shared with TRBD2. V was pared by 0 bases and J by 9 bases, with 11 bases of the junction left unmatched. This CDR3 contains 17 residues. Germline V gene sequence: CDR1 MNHEY, CDR2 SMNVEV (reference sequence). The CDR3 protein is CASSLSPSGRYWIEQFF. The CDR3, as DNA: TGTGCCAGCAGTTTATCCCCTAGCGGGAGATATTGGATTGAGCAGTTCTTC.